This T cell receptor (beta chain) was identified during a study of cytomegalovirus exposure and HLA in healthy donors. Study summary: Roughly 80 million unique TCRs from HLA-typed donors were held in an early data release. Genotyping of 398 donors showed that around 85% belonged to the Caucasian-associated ancestry cluster.

Germline CDR1 reads GTSNPN; CDR2 reads SVGIG (reference sequence). Trimming shortened V by 5 bases and J by 8 bases, and 16 bases separated the two germline ends. The CDR3 runs to 13 residues. Researchers ran the PCR with 60 Vbeta and 13 Jbeta primers. Some clones are missing from TCRdb's copy, which holds only in-frame ones; the method was immunoSEQ multiplex PCR. The sample has over 80,000 clones, 65% to 75% seen once; the top ten hold 2.5% to 3%. Source material: PBMCs. This chain joins TRBV30 and TRBJ2-1, with a possible D match to TRBD2 (5 bases). The TCR sequence derives from a female donor in good health and CMV-seropositive. The CDR3 region is CAWHLGDTHEQFF. CDR3 coding DNA: TGTGCCTGGCACCTCGGGGATACCCATGAGCAGTTCTTC.